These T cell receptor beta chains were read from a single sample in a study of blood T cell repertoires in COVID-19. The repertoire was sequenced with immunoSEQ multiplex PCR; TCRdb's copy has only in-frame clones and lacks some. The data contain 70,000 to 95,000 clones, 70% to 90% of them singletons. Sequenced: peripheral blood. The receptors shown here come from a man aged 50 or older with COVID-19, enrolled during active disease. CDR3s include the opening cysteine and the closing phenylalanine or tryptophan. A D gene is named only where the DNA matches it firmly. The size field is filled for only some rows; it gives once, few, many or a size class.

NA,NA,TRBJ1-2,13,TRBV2,CASSDLGDGGYTF,TGTGCCAGCAGTGACTTGGGAGATGGAGGCTACACCTTC
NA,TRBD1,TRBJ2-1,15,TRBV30,CAWSATGGPYNEQFF,TGTGCCTGGAGTGCCACAGGGGGTCCCTACAATGAGCAGTTCTTC
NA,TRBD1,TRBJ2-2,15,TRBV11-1,CASSLVQGSFGELFF,TGTGCCAGCAGCTTGGTACAGGGGAGCTTCGGGGAGCTGTTTTTT
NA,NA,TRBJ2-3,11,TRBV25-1,CASSDPDTQYF,TGTGCCAGCAGTGACCCGGATACGCAGTATTTT
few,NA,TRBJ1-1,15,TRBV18,CASSQGRGMNTEAFF,TGTGCCAGCTCGCAGGGGAGGGGGATGAACACTGAAGCTTTCTTT
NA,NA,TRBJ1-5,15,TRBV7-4,CASSLVRRVPQPQHF,TGTGCCAGCAGCTTAGTTCGTCGGGTTCCCCAGCCCCAGCATTTT
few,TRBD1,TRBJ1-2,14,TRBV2,CASSHDRAGGGYTF,TGTGCCAGCAGTCATGACAGGGCTGGAGGCGGCTACACCTTC
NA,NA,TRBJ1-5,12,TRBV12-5,CASGREGQPQHF,TGTGCTAGTGGCCGAGAGGGCCAGCCCCAGCATTTT
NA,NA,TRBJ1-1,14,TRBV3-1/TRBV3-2,CASSPPTAVAEAFF,TGTGCCAGCAGCCCACCCACAGCCGTCGCTGAAGCTTTCTTT
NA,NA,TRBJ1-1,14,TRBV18,CASSPAGKNTEAFF,TGTGCCAGCTCACCAGCAGGGAAGAACACTGAAGCTTTCTTT
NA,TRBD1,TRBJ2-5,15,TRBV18,CASSQSRGLGETQYF,TGTGCCAGCTCACAATCCAGGGGGCTCGGGGAGACCCAGTACTTC
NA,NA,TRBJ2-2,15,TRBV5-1,CASSLAQGSTGELFF,TGCGCCAGCAGCTTGGCCCAGGGTTCCACCGGGGAGCTGTTTTTT
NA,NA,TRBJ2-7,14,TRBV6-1,CASSEAGSGPEQYF,TGTGCCAGCAGTGAAGCCGGGTCAGGGCCCGAGCAGTACTTC
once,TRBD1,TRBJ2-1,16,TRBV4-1,CASSQTILRGPLEQFF,TGCGCCAGCAGCCAAACCATACTGAGGGGGCCCCTGGAGCAGTTCTTC
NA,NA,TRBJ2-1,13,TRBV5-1,CASSGGHLYEQFF,TGCGCCAGCAGCGGGGGACATCTCTATGAGCAGTTCTTC
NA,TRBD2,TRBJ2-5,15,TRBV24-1,CATSDLVQGGETQYF,TGTGCCACCAGTGATTTGGTCCAGGGAGGGGAGACCCAGTACTTC
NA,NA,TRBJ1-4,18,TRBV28,CASRGEGYPRSINEKLFF,TGTGCCAGCAGGGGAGAGGGCTACCCGCGATCTATTAATGAAAAACTGTTTTTT
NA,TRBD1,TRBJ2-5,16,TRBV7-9,CASSFGDRGLEETQYF,TGTGCCAGCAGCTTTGGGGACAGGGGGCTAGAAGAGACCCAGTACTTC
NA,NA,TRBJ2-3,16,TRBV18,CASSPFTGGGTDTQYF,TGTGCCAGCTCACCCTTTACAGGGGGGGGCACAGATACGCAGTATTTT
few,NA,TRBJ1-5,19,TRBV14,CASSHLRAEQGVSNQPQHF,TGTGCCAGCAGCCATCTGAGGGCGGAACAGGGAGTGAGCAATCAGCCCCAGCATTTT
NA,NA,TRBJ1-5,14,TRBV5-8,CASSGGLSNQPQHF,TGTGCCAGCAGCGGGGGACTGAGCAATCAGCCCCAGCATTTT
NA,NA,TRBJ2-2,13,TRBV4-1,CASSGTPKGELFF,TGCGCCAGCAGTGGGACTCCGAAAGGGGAGCTGTTTTTT
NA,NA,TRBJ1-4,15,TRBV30,CAWSTKGRTGREMFF,TGTGCCTGGAGTACCAAGGGCCGCACTGGACGGGAGATGTTTTTT
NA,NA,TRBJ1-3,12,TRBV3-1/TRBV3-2,CASSPHGNTIYF,TGTGCCAGCAGCCCACATGGAAACACCATATATTTT
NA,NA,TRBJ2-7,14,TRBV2,CASSRRFGSYEQYF,TGTGCCAGCAGCCGGAGATTCGGCTCCTACGAGCAGTACTTC
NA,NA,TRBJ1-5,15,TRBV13,CASSFRGSGNQPQHF,TGTGCCAGCAGCTTCCGGGGGTCAGGCAATCAGCCCCAGCATTTT
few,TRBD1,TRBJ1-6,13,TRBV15,CATSRDRGSPLHF,TGTGCCACCAGCCGCGACAGGGGATCACCCCTCCACTTT
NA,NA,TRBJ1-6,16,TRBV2,CASSETGTRDNSPLHF,TGTGCCAGCAGCGAAACCGGGACAAGGGATAATTCACCCCTCCACTTT
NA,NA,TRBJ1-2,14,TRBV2,CASSPGTVNYGYTF,TGTGCCAGCAGTCCCGGGACTGTAAACTATGGCTACACCTTC
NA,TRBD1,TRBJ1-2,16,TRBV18,CASSPTWRGRDYGYTF,TGTGCCAGCTCACCAACCTGGAGGGGGCGCGACTATGGCTACACCTTC
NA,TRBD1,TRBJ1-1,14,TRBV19,CASRPGQTNTEAFF,TGTGCCAGTAGACCGGGACAGACGAACACTGAAGCTTTCTTT
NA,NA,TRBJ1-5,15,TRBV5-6,CASSLALGVNQPQHF,TGTGCCAGCAGCTTGGCCTTAGGGGTCAATCAGCCCCAGCATTTT
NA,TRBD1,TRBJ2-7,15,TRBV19,CASSLEGASVGEQYF,TGTGCCAGTAGCTTAGAGGGGGCGTCGGTGGGCGAGCAGTACTTC
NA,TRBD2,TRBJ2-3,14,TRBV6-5,CASRSGGAHHTQYF,TGTGCCAGCAGAAGCGGGGGGGCCCACCATACGCAGTATTTT
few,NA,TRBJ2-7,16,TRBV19,CASSTGGAGLPYEQYF,TGTGCCAGTAGTACTGGGGGGGCAGGGTTGCCCTACGAGCAGTACTTC
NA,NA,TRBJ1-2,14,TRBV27,CASSFSGQNYGYTF,TGTGCCAGCAGTTTTTCTGGACAGAACTATGGCTACACCTTC
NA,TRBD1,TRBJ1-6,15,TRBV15,CATSRVGQGDSPLHF,TGTGCCACCAGCAGGGTCGGACAGGGAGATTCACCCCTCCACTTT
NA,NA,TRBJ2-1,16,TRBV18,CASSPVKQGIGNEQFF,TGTGCCAGCTCACCGGTGAAACAGGGAATTGGCAATGAGCAGTTCTTC
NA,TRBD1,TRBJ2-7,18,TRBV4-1,CASSQMGGTGGVWSEQYF,TGCGCCAGCAGCCAAATGGGGGGGACAGGGGGCGTTTGGAGCGAGCAGTACTTC
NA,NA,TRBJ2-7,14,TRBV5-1,CASSLEASDYEQYF,TGCGCCAGCAGCTTGGAAGCGTCAGACTACGAGCAGTACTTC
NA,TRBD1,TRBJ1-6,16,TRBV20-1,CSASERQGARNSPLHF,TGCAGTGCTAGTGAGCGACAGGGGGCGCGGAATTCACCCCTCCACTTT
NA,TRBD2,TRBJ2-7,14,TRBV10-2,CASSPKKRGGEQYF,TGCGCCAGCAGCCCCAAGAAGCGGGGGGGAGAGCAGTACTTC
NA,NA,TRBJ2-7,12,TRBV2,CASSEQGYEQYF,TGTGCCAGCAGCGAACAGGGCTACGAGCAGTACTTC
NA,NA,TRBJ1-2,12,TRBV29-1,CSVGAPAYGYTF,TGCAGCGTTGGGGCTCCCGCCTATGGCTACACCTTC
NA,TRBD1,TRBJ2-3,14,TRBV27,CASRGTGPGDTQYF,TGTGCCAGCAGGGGGACAGGCCCGGGAGATACGCAGTATTTT
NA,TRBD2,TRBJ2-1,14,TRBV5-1,CASSLALAGREQFF,TGCGCCAGCAGCTTGGCTCTAGCGGGGAGGGAGCAGTTCTTC
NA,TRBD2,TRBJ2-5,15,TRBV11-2,CASSLSPAGGETQYF,TGTGCCAGCAGCTTATCCCCAGCGGGGGGGGAGACCCAGTACTTC
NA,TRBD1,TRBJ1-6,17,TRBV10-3,CAISEGPGTGNNSPLHF,TGTGCCATCAGTGAGGGCCCCGGGACAGGGAATAATTCACCCCTCCACTTT
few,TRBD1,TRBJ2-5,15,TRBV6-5,CASSYPQGAQETQYF,TGTGCCAGCAGTTACCCCCAGGGGGCGCAGGAGACCCAGTACTTC
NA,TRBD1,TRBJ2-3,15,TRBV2,CASSPGQGGTDTQYF,TGTGCCAGCAGTCCGGGACAGGGGGGAACAGATACGCAGTATTTT
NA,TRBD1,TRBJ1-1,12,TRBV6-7,CASSTDRRRAFF,TGTGCCAGCAGTACGGACAGGAGGAGGGCTTTCTTT
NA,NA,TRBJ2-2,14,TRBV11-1,CASRRVGDTGELFF,TGTGCCAGCAGGAGGGTTGGTGACACCGGGGAGCTGTTTTTT
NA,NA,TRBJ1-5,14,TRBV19,CASSYYRFDQPQHF,TGTGCCAGTAGTTACTATCGGTTCGATCAGCCCCAGCATTTT
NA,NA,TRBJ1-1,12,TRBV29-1,CSGQGGNTEAFF,TGCAGCGGCCAGGGAGGAAACACTGAAGCTTTCTTT